Listed here are 10 T cell receptor beta chains from one sample, sequenced in a study of blood T cell repertoires in COVID-19. The table came from immunoSEQ multiplex PCR; TCRdb's copy has only in-frame clones and leaves some out. The sample carries approximately 200,000 clones, approximately 80% recorded once. Material for sequencing was PBMCs or T cells enriched from blood (not recorded which). The receptor set was obtained from a man aged 40-55 years who had recovered from COVID-19.

The rearrangement links TRBV18 to TRBJ2-7, with D possibly being TRBD1 (6 bases). Trimming pared 3 bases from V and 6 bases from J, leaving 15 bases between. Germline CDR1 reads KGHSH; CDR2 reads LQKENI. The CDR3 is 14 amino acids. The CDR3 sequence is CASSPPAKGGEQYF. DNA for the CDR3: TGTGCCAGCTCACCTCCTGCGAAAGGGGGCGAGCAGTACTTC.

The chain couples TRBV27 to TRBJ2-1, with 10 bases aligning to TRBD2. Per germline, CDR1 MNHEY and CDR2 SMNVEV (reference sequence). CDR3 length equals 15 residues. V was pared by 5 bases and J by 6 bases, with 7 bases of the junction left unmatched. CDR3 residues: CASSARTSGGNEQFF. Here the CDR3 DNA reads TGTGCCAGCAGTGCCCGGACTAGCGGAGGCAATGAGCAGTTCTTC.

The chain uses TRBV7-9 and TRBJ1-1; 9 nucleotides line up with TRBD1. J was trimmed by 4 bases and V by 4 bases; bases with no gene match: 7. CDR3 length: 15 residues. CDR1 is SEHNR and CDR2 is FQNEAQ in the germline V gene (reference sequence). This CDR3 is CASSSLGQGITEAFF. The CDR3 DNA follows: TGTGCCAGCAGCTCCCTAGGACAGGGGATCACTGAAGCTTTCTTT.

This CDR3 reads CASSPSWDSSYEQYF. DNA for the CDR3: TGTGCCAGCAGCCCGAGTTGGGACAGCTCCTACGAGCAGTACTTC. The chain has TRBV9 and TRBJ2-7, with 7 bases aligning to TRBD1. Germline CDR1 SGDLS, CDR2 YYNGEE. The CDR3 is 15 amino acids. J lost 0 bases, V lost 4 bases, and 7 bases had no gene match.

This clone was seen only a few times. This rearrangement joins TRBV9 to TRBJ1-2; 8 bases fit TRBD1. The ends lost 0 bases at V and 4 bases at J; junction bases unmatched: 8. Germline CDR1 and CDR2: SGDLS and YYNGEE. This CDR3 region has 16 residues. This CDR3 is CASSVDGQGGRYGYTF. The DNA for the CDR3 is TGTGCCAGCAGCGTAGACGGACAGGGCGGGCGCTATGGCTACACCTTC.

The CDR3 DNA reads as TGTGCCAGCAGCCACTACACCGCCCAGTCACAGTTCTTC. Translating gives CASSHYTAQSQFF. The chain employs TRBV6-5 and TRBJ2-1; D not certain. Germline V gene data show CDR1 as MNHEY and CDR2 as SVGAGI. The CDR3 consists of 13 residues. The V end was cut by 6 bases, the J end by 13 bases, with 19 bases between.

The chain is built from TRBV4-1 and TRBJ2-1; 11 bases align to TRBD2. The CDR3 extends over 16 amino acids. Germline-derived CDR1 and CDR2 are MGHRA and YSYEKL. V lost 5 bases to trimming and J lost 3 bases; unmatched junction nucleotides: 6. Here the CDR3 reads CASSSMTSGDYNEQFF. CDR3 nucleotides: TGCGCCAGCAGCTCTATGACTAGCGGGGACTACAATGAGCAGTTCTTC.

CDR3 in DNA: TGTGCCAGCAGCCAGTTTCAGAGAGGATCACCCCTCCACTTT. Its translation is CASSQFQRGSPLHF. V gene TRBV3-1 (or the pseudogene TRBV3-2) combines with J gene TRBJ1-6; D gene uncertain. Between the trimmed V and J ends, which lost 3 bases and 10 bases, there was a span of 13 bases. Per germline, CDR1 LGHDT and CDR2 YNNKEL (reference sequence). The CDR3 loop spans 14 amino acids.

This clone has a single count. This rearrangement joins TRBV21-1 to TRBJ1-1; the table's TRBD1 call for D was not verified on the DNA. TRBV21-1 represents a pseudogene. The CDR3 length is 14 residues. For the CDR3, the DNA is TGTGCCAGCAGCCTTTGGACAGACAACACTGAAGCTTTCTTT. The encoded protein is CASSLWTDNTEAFF.

The chain couples TRBV9 to TRBJ1-6; the match to TRBD1 covers 11 bases. Germline V lookup: CDR1 SGDLS, CDR2 YYNGEE. After removal of 7 bases from V and 8 bases from J, the junction contained 5 bases not matched to a gene. The CDR3 is made up of 14 amino acids. CDR3 amino acids: CASRTGGGDSPLHF. CDR3 nucleotide sequence: TGTGCCAGCCGGACAGGGGGCGGTGATTCACCCCTCCACTTT.